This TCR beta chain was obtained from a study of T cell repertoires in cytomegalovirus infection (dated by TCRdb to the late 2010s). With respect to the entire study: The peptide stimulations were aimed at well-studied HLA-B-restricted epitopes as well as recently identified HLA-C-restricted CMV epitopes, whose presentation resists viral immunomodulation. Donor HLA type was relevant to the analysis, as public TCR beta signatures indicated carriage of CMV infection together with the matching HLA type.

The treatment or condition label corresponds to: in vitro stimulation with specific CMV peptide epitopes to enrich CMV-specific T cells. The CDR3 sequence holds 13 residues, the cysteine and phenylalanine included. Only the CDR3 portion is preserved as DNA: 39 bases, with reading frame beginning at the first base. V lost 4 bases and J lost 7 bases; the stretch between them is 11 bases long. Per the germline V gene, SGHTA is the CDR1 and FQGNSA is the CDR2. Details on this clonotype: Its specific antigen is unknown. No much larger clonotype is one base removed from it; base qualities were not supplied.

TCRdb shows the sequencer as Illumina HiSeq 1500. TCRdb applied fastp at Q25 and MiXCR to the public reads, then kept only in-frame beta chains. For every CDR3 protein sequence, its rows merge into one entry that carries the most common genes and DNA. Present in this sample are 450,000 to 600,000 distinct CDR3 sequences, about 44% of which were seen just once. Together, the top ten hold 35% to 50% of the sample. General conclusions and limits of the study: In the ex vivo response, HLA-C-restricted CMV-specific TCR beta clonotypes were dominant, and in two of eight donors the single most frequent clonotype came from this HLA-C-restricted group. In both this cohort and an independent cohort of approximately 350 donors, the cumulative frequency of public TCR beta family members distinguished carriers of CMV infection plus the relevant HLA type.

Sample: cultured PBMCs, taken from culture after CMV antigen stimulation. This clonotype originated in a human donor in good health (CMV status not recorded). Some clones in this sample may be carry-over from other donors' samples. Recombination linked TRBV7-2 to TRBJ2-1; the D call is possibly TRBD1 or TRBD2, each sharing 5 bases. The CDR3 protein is CASSSRDRNEQFF. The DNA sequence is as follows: TGTGCCAGCAGCTCAAGGGACCGTAATGAGCAGTTCTTC.